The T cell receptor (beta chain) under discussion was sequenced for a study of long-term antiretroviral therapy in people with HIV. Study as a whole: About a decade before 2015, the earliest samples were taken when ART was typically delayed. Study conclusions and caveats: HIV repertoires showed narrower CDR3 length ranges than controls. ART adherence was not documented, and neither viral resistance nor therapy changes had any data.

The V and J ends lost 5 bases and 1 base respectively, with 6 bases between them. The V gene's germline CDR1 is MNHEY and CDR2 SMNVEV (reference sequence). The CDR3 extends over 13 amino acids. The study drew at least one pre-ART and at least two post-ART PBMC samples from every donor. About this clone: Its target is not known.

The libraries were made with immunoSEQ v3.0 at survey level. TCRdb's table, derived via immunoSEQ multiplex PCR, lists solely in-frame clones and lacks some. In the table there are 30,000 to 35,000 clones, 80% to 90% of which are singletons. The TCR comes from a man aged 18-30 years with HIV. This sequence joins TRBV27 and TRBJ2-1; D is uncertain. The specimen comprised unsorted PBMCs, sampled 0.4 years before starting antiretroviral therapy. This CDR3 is CASSQDSYNEQFF. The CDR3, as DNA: TGTGCCAGCAGTCAAGATTCCTACAATGAGCAGTTCTTC.